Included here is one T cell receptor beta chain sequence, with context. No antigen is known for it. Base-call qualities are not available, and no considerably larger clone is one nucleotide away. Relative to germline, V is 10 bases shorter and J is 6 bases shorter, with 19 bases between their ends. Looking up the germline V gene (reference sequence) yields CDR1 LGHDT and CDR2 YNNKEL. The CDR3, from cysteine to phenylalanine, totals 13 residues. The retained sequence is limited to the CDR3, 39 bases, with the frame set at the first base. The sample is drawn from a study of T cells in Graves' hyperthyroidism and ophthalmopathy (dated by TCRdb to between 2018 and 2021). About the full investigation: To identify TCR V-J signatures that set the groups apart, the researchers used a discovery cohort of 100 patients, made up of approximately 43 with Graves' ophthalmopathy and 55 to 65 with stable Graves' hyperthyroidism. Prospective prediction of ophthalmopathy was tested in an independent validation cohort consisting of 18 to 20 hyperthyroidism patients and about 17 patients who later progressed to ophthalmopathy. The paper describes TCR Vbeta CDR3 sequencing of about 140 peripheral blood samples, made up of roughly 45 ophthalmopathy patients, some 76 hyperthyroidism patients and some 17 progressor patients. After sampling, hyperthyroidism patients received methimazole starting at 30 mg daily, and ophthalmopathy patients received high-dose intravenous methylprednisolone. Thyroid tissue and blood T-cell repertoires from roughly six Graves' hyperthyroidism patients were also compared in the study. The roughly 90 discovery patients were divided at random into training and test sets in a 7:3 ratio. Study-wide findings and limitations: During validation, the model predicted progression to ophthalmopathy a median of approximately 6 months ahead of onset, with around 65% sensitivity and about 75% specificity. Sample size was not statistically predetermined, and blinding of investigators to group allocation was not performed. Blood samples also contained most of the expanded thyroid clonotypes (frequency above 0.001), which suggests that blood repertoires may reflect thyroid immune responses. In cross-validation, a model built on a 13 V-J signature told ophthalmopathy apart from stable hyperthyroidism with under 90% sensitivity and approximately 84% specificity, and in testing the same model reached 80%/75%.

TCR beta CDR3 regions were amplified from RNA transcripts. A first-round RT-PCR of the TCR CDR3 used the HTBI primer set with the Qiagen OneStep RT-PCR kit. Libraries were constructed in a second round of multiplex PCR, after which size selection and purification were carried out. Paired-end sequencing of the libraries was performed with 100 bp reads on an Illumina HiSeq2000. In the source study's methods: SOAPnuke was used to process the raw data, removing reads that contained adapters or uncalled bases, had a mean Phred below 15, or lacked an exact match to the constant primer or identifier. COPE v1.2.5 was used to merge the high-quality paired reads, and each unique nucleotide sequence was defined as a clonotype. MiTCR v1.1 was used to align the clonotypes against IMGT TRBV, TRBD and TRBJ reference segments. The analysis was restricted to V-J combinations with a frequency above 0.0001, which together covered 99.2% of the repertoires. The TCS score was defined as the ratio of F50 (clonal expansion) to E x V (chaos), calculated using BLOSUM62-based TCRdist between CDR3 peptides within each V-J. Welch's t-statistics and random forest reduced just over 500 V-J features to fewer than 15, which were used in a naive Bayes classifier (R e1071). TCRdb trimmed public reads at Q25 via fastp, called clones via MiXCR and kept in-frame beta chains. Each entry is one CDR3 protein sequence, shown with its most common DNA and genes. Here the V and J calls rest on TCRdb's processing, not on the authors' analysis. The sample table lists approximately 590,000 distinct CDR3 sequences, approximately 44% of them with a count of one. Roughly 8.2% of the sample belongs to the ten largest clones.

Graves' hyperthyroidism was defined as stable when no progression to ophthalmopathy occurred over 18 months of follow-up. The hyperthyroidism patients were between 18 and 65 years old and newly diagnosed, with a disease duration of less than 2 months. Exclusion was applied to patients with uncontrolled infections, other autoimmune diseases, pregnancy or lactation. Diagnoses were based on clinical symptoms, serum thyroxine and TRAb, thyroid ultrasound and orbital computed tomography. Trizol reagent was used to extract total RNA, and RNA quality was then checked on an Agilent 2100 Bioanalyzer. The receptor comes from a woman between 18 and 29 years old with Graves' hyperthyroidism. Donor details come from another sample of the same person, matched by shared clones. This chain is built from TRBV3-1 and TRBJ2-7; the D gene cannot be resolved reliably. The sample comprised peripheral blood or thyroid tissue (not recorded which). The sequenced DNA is TGTGCCACCACGGTGGAGAGGCTGCTCGAGCAGTACTTC. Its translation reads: CATTVERLLEQYF.